Below are 13 T cell receptor beta chains sequenced from a single sample in a study of T cell responses to AZD1222 COVID-19 vaccine. Clones were read by immunoSEQ multiplex PCR, and TCRdb kept only the in-frame ones, dropping some. Of 130,000 to 150,000 clones detected, under 95% appear once; the ten largest clones hold 3.1%. This material consisted of peripheral blood, taken on day 0 of AZD1222 vaccination. These receptor sequences come from an adult in good health.

This chain uses TRBV12-3 or TRBV12-4 with TRBJ2-1, with 7 bases matching TRBD2. V was pared by 10 bases and J by 8 bases, with 11 bases of the junction left unmatched. The CDR3 length is 13 residues. The CDR3 protein is CATCLRESYEQFF. The CDR3 DNA reads TGTGCCACCTGCTTGCGGGAGTCATATGAGCAGTTCTTC.

The chain carries TRBV27 and TRBJ1-2, with TRBD1 as a possible D gene (5 bases). This CDR3 region has 14 residues. The germline V gene encodes CDR1 MNHEY and CDR2 SMNVEV (reference sequence). Trimming left V 9 bases short and J 5 bases short, with 19 bases between. CDR3 amino acids: CASFGGGSRYGYTF. DNA of the CDR3: TGTGCCAGTTTTGGGGGGGGGTCGCGTTATGGCTACACCTTC.

V is TRBV6-2 or TRBV6-3 and J is TRBJ1-6; D not certain. V was pared by 4 bases and J by 7 bases, with 14 bases between. The CDR3 runs to 15 residues. Germline V gene sequence: CDR1 MNHEY, CDR2 SVGEGT. The CDR3: CASSSFARANSPLHF. CDR3 nucleotide sequence: TGTGCCAGCAGTTCCTTTGCGAGGGCCAATTCACCCCTCCACTTT.

Regarding this clone: Other DNA sequences within the sample encode an identical CDR3. V usage is TRBV19 and J usage is TRBJ1-5; D may be TRBD1 (6 bases). CDR1 is LNHDA, CDR2 SQIVND, per germline (reference sequence). This CDR3 comprises 14 residues. Deletions cut 1 base from V and 4 bases from J, with 8 bases between. The DNA of the CDR3 is TGTGCCAGTAGTATAGGCACAGGGAATCAGCCCCAGCATTTT. The encoded protein is CASSIGTGNQPQHF.

The V and J genes are TRBV25-1 and TRBJ2-2; D ambiguous. With 6 bases removed from V and 0 bases from J, the gap between germline ends came to 5 bases. CDR1 is MGHDK, CDR2 SYGVNS, per germline. The CDR3 spans 13 residues. The CDR3 region is CASRVSNTGELFF. The CDR3 nucleotides are TGTGCCAGCAGAGTTTCGAACACCGGGGAGCTGTTTTTT.

This chain links TRBV9 with TRBJ1-2; D might be TRBD1 (6 bases). Trimming cost V 6 bases and J 8 bases, with 41 bases left between them. This CDR3 is built from 21 residues. In germline, CDR1 is SGDLS, CDR2 YYNGEE. CDR3 DNA sequence: TGTGCCAGCACCAAAGACGGGAATATAACCTGGACTAGGACAGCGACGCAGGGCTACACCTTC. This encodes CASTKDGNITWTRTATQGYTF.

V is TRBV28 and J is TRBJ1-5, with D possibly TRBD1 on 5 matching bases. The V end was cut by 4 bases, the J end by 2 bases, with 15 bases between. The CDR3 consists of 16 residues. Germline CDR1 and CDR2: MDHEN and SYDVKM. CDR3 DNA: TGTGCCAGCAGTTCTCTCCAGGGTAGTGGCAATCAGCCCCAGCATTTT. Its translation is CASSSLQGSGNQPQHF. The variable domain in full, completed from reference TRBV28 and TRBJ1-5, reads DVKVTQSSRYLVKRTGEKVFLECVQDMDHENMFWYRQDPGLGLRLIYFSYDVKMKEKGDIPEGYSVSREKKERFSLILESASTNQTSMYLCASSSLQGSGNQPQHFGDGTRLSIL.

The chain has TRBV29-1 and TRBJ1-1; D is possibly TRBD1 (6 bases). The CDR3 contains 15 residues. Germline V gives CDR1 SQVTM, CDR2 ANQGSEA. V lost 4 bases to trimming and J lost 5 bases, with 20 bases between them. In DNA form, the CDR3 reads TGCAGCGTTGGAGGGGGTCGGGGGGGCCGGACTGAAGCTTTCTTT. Protein: CSVGGGRGGRTEAFF.

This chain links TRBV7-9 with TRBJ2-7; TRBD2 matches at 9 bases. The CDR3 is made up of 13 amino acids. Per germline, CDR1 SEHNR and CDR2 FQNEAQ (reference sequence). The V segment lost 5 bases and the J segment 5 bases; nucleotides outside the gene matches: 4. This CDR3 is CASSSGTSHEQYF. The CDR3 DNA sequence: TGTGCCAGCAGCAGCGGGACTAGCCACGAGCAGTACTTC.

The chain combines TRBV7-2 with TRBJ2-5, with no clear D. The germline V and J ends were trimmed by 5 bases and 4 bases, with 17 bases remaining between them. The CDR3 has 15 amino acids. Germline V gene sequence: CDR1 SGHTA, CDR2 FQGNSA. CDR3 in amino acids: CASSVYYKDRETQYF. CDR3 nucleotide sequence: TGTGCCAGCAGCGTGTACTACAAGGATCGAGAGACCCAGTACTTC.

The sample holds one count of this clone. The chain recombines TRBV12-5 with TRBJ1-1; 12 bases align to TRBD1. Trimming cost V 4 bases and J 7 bases; bases outside gene matches: 4. CDR3 length: 14 residues. Looked up from germline, CDR1 is LGHNT and CDR2 is FRNRAP. The CDR3 loop reads CASGWGQGAGEAFF. The CDR3 coding sequence is TGTGCTAGTGGTTGGGGACAGGGGGCTGGTGAAGCTTTCTTT.

This chain joins TRBV6-5 and TRBJ1-4; the D gene is possibly TRBD1 (5 bases). The CDR3 has 14 residues. Germline V gene data show CDR1 as MNHEY and CDR2 as SVGAGI. V lost 6 bases and J 4 bases, leaving 12 bases between the germline ends. This chain's CDR3 is CASRPGLNNEKLFF. The CDR3 coding sequence is TGTGCCAGCAGGCCGGGACTGAATAATGAAAAACTGTTTTTT.

The rearrangement links TRBV5-6 to TRBJ1-5, with 10 bases fitting TRBD1. Germline values: CDR1 SGHDT, CDR2 YYEEEE. V gave up 4 bases and J gave up 0 bases; unmatched junction bases: 7. The length of the CDR3 is 17 residues. The CDR3 is CASSPGTGEDSNQPQHF. CDR3 DNA sequence: TGTGCCAGCAGCCCCGGGACAGGGGAAGATAGCAATCAGCCCCAGCATTTT.